This T cell receptor beta chain was captured by sequencing in a study of blood T cell repertoires in COVID-19. Study overall: Italy, Spain and the United States were the sources of the convalescent and acute COVID-19 samples. From T cells, B-cell-depleted T cells, or PBMCs came the material, which was cDNA or gDNA.

Per the study methods: It was from reference gene primer amplification that nucleated cell counts were estimated. TCRdb's table, derived via immunoSEQ multiplex PCR, lists solely in-frame clones and lacks some. V and J calls and clone size come straight from that table; D and trimming were deduced from the DNA. The data show about 85,000 clones, 65% to 85% seen once. Germline V CDR1 and CDR2: SQVTM, ANQGSEA. V was shortened by 3 bases and J by 6 bases, with 6 bases between the two germline ends. The CDR3 is made up of 11 amino acids. The receptor was derived from a man aged 70 or older with acute or convalescent COVID-19. The sample consisted of peripheral blood. The chain recombines TRBV29-1 with TRBJ2-1; D remains ambiguous. CDR3 protein: CSVDPGNEQFF. In DNA, the CDR3 is TGCAGCGTTGATCCGGGCAATGAGCAGTTCTTC.